This TCR beta chain was recorded in a study of long-term antiretroviral therapy in people with HIV. immunoSEQ v3.0 was run at survey level. Repertoires were generated with immunoSEQ multiplex PCR, while TCRdb's copy carries only in-frame clones and drops some. This repertoire shows 35,000 to 40,000 clones, roughly 80% found once; its top ten account for 10% to 15%. Germline V CDR1 and CDR2: SGHTA, FQGNSA. The CDR3 is 15 residues long. J was trimmed by 6 bases and V by 5 bases; bases with no gene match: 7. The J gene is TRBJ2-1, the V gene TRBV7-2; 10 positions match TRBD2. The source material was unsorted PBMCs, sampled 0.3 years after starting antiretroviral therapy. The receptor comes from a man aged 18 to 30 with HIV. CDR3 coding DNA: TGTGCCAGCAGCAATCTAGCGGGAGTAGGCAATGAGCAGTTCTTC. This gives the protein CASSNLAGVGNEQFF.